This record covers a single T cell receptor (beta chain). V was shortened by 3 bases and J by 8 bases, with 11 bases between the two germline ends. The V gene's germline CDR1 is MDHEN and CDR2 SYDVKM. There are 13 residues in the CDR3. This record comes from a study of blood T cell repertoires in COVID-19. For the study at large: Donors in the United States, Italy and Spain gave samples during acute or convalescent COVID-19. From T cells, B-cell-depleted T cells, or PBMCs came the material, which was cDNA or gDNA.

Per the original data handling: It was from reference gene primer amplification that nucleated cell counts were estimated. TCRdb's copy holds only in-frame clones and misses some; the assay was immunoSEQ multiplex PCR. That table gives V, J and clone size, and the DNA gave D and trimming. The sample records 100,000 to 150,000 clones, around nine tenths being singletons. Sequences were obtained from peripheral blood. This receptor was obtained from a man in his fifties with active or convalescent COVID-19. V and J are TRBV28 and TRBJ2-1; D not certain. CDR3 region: CASSFPRNYEQFF. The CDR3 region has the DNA TGTGCCAGCAGTTTTCCGAGGAACTATGAGCAGTTCTTC.